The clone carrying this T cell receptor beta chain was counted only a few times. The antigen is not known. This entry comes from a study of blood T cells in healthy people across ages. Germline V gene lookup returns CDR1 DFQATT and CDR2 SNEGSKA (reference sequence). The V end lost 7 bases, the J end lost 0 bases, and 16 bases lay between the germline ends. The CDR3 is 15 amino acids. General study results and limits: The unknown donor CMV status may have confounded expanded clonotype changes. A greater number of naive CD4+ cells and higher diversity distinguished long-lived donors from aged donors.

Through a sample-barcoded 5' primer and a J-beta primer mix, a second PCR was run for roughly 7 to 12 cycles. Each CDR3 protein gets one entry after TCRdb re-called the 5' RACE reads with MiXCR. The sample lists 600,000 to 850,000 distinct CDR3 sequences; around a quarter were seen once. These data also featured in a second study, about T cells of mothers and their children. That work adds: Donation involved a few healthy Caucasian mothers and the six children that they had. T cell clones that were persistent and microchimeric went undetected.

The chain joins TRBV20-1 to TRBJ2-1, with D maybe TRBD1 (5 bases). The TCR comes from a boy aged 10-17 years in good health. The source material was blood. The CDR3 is CSGEDTGSSYNEQFF. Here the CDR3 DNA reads TGCAGTGGAGAGGACACAGGAAGCTCCTACAATGAGCAGTTCTTC.